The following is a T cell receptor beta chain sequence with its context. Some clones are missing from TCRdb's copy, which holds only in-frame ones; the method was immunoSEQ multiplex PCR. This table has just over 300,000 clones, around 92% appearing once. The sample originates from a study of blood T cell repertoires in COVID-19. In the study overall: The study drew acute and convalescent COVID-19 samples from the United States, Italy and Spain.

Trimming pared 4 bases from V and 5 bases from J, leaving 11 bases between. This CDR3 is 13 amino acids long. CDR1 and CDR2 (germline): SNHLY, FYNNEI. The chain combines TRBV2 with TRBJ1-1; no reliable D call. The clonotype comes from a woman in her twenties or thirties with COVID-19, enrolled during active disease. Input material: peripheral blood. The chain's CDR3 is CASSGEGGTEAFF. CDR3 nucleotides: TGTGCCAGCAGTGGGGAGGGTGGAACTGAAGCTTTCTTT.